A single sample is the source of the 30 T cell receptor beta chains below, sequenced in a study of T-cell memory formation after mild COVID-19. TCRdb passed the 5' RACE reads through MiXCR, listing each CDR3 protein once. The repertoire holds roughly 240,000 distinct CDR3 sequences, with less than 20% as singletons. The sample comprised PBMCs or a T cell subset sorted from them (not recorded which). All receptors come from an adult woman who had mild COVID-19 (a few samples of this study predate the infection). Cell type and time point are not known.

The chain has TRBV18 and TRBJ2-5; D is undetermined. Germline-derived CDR1 and CDR2 are KGHSH and LQKENI. The ends were cut back, 2 bases at V and 7 bases at J, with 5 bases in the middle. CDR3 length: 11 residues. The CDR3 sequence: CASSPSGTQYF. The CDR3 DNA reads TGTGCCAGCTCACCATCGGGGACCCAGTACTTC.

V and J are TRBV11-2 and TRBJ2-2; the D is unclear. This CDR3 contains 13 residues. Germline V lookup: CDR1 SGHAT, CDR2 FQNNGV. Trimming took 2 bases from V and 5 from J, leaving 6 bases between them. The CDR3 nucleotides read TGTGCCAGCAGCTTATTATCTACCGGGGAGCTGTTTTTT. This sequence encodes CASSLLSTGELFF. The entire variable domain, with the rest obtained from reference TRBV11-2 and TRBJ2-2, is as follows: EAGVAQSPRYKIIEKRQSVAFWCNPISGHATLYWYQQILGQGPKLLIQFQNNGVVDDSQLPKDRFSAERLKGVDSTLKIQPAKLEDSAVYLCASSLLSTGELFFGEGSRLTVL.

This chain connects TRBV12-3 or TRBV12-4 to TRBJ2-7; D is unresolved. V dropped 6 bases and J dropped 2 bases, with 14 bases sitting between them. The CDR3 loop spans 14 amino acids. As DNA, the CDR3 is TGTGCCAGCAGAGAAACTTCCTGGGCCTACGAGCAGTACTTC. Its protein is CASRETSWAYEQYF.

Of note for this clonotype: The junction shows a germline mismatch at one end, possibly a read error. The chain combines TRBV20-1 with TRBJ2-2; TRBD2 is a possible D gene (6 bases). The CDR3 length is 13 residues. Germline loops: CDR1 DFQATT, CDR2 SNEGSKA (reference sequence). In DNA, the CDR3 is TGCAGTGCCAGAGCGGGCTTCACCGGGGAGCTGTTTTTT. As protein: CSARAGFTGELFF.

This clonotype was counted many times. The chain recombines TRBV7-9 with TRBJ1-5; weak D call: TRBD1 (5 bases). Trimming took 4 bases from V and 7 from J, leaving 8 bases between them. The CDR3 covers 12 residues. Germline V lookup: CDR1 SEHNR, CDR2 FQNEAQ (reference sequence). This chain's CDR3 is CASSSRGQPQHF. The DNA of the CDR3 is TGTGCCAGCAGCTCACGGGGGCAGCCCCAGCATTTT.

This clonotype has just a few counts. The CDR3 spells CASRTGGSMNTEAFF. CDR3 DNA sequence: TGTGCCAGCAGGACAGGGGGGTCCATGAACACTGAAGCTTTCTTT. The rearrangement links TRBV7-2 to TRBJ1-1; 9 bases are shared with TRBD1. V lost 6 bases and J lost 0; bases outside the gene matches: 5. Germline V gene lookup returns CDR1 SGHTA and CDR2 FQGNSA. The CDR3 is 15 amino acids.

This clonotype was observed a handful of times. The V gene is TRBV15, the J gene TRBJ2-1, with a weak D call TRBD2 (5 bases). Germline V gene sequence: CDR1 LNHNV, CDR2 YYDKDF (reference sequence). This CDR3 has 16 amino acids. V lost 2 bases to trimming and J lost 5 bases, with 16 bases between them. The CDR3 coding sequence is TGTGCCACCAGCAGATATCGTAGGTGGGAGAACAATGAGCAGTTCTTC. Amino acids: CATSRYRRWENNEQFF.

The chain links TRBV12-3 or TRBV12-4 to TRBJ2-7, with 11 bases identical to TRBD2. The length of the CDR3 is 17 residues. V lost 3 bases and J lost 5; bases outside the gene matches: 12. This chain's CDR3 is CASSFAPLAGVPDEQYF. CDR3 DNA: TGTGCCAGCAGTTTTGCCCCACTAGCGGGAGTTCCCGACGAGCAGTACTTC.

This clonotype has more than one count but fewer than ten. The J gene is TRBJ1-2, the V gene TRBV3-1; 8 bases align to TRBD1. This CDR3 is built from 15 residues. Trimming cost V 1 base and J 1 base; bases outside gene matches: 2. Germline V gene sequence: CDR1 LGHDT, CDR2 YNNKEL (reference sequence). CDR3 in DNA: TGTGCCAGCAGCCAAGGGGACAGGCGTAACTATGGCTACACCTTC. It is translated as CASSQGDRRNYGYTF.

This clonotype was seen a few times. V gene TRBV12-3 or TRBV12-4 combines with J gene TRBJ2-3; D possibly corresponds to TRBD2 (5 bases). The ends were cut back, 0 bases at V and 3 bases at J, with 7 bases in the middle. The CDR3 is 14 amino acids. The CDR3 region is CASSLAAATDTQYF. The CDR3 DNA sequence: TGTGCCAGCAGTTTAGCAGCGGCGACAGATACGCAGTATTTT.

This clonotype was counted between two and nine times. The chain joins TRBV12-3 or TRBV12-4 to TRBJ1-6, with D possibly TRBD1 on 6 matching bases. There are 14 residues in the CDR3. V lost 5 bases and J lost 7, with 12 bases in between. CDR3 nucleotide sequence: TGTGCCAGCAGTCCGACAGGAGAGAATTCACCCCTCCACTTT. Its translation: CASSPTGENSPLHF.

The V call is TRBV18, the J call TRBJ2-5; D uncertain. Trimming pared 2 bases from V and 3 bases from J, leaving 7 bases between. The CDR3 consists of 13 residues. The germline V gene encodes CDR1 KGHSH and CDR2 LQKENI. The CDR3: CASSPGGKETQYF. The CDR3 DNA reads as TGTGCCAGCTCACCAGGTGGCAAAGAGACCCAGTACTTC.

The chain combines TRBV12-3 or TRBV12-4 with TRBJ2-2; possible D gene TRBD2, 6 bases. Trimming left V 5 bases short and J 6 bases short, with 10 bases between. This CDR3 contains 13 residues. In DNA form, the CDR3 reads TGTGCCAGCAGTGGAGGGAGTCCCGGGGAGCTGTTTTTT. This gives the protein CASSGGSPGELFF.

This chain links TRBV2 with TRBJ2-7; D is uncertain. The length of the CDR3 is 12 residues. Germline values: CDR1 SNHLY, CDR2 FYNNEI. Trimming stripped 1 base from V and 4 bases from J, with 5 bases between. CDR3 protein: CASSEGSYEQYF. DNA of the CDR3: TGTGCCAGCAGTGAAGGGAGTTACGAGCAGTACTTC. Based on the CDR3 plus reference TRBV2 and TRBJ2-7, the full variable domain is EPEVTQTPSHQVTQMGQEVILRCVPISNHLYFYWYRQILGQKVEFLVSFYNNEISEKSEIFDDQFSVERPDGSNFTLKIRSTKLEDSAMYFCASSEGSYEQYFGPGTRLTVT.

The gene calls are TRBV20-1 and TRBJ1-5; no clear D. The CDR3 spans 11 residues. The ends were cut back, 5 bases at V and 3 bases at J, with 5 bases in the middle. The germline V gene encodes CDR1 DFQATT and CDR2 SNEGSKA (reference sequence). The CDR3 nucleotides are TGCAGTGCTGGGATCAATCAGCCCCAGCATTTT. Protein: CSAGINQPQHF.

This clonotype occurred a few times. The J gene is TRBJ1-1, the V gene TRBV12-3 or TRBV12-4; no definite D call. The CDR3 is made up of 11 amino acids. The germline V and J ends were trimmed by 6 bases and 7 bases, with 9 bases remaining between them. The CDR3 reads CASRLTFEAFF. DNA of the CDR3: TGTGCCAGCAGATTAACCTTTGAAGCTTTCTTT.

This clonotype was seen a few times. The CDR3 is CSVSGQGGSEAFF. The CDR3, as DNA: TGCAGCGTCTCGGGACAGGGGGGTTCTGAAGCTTTCTTT. This rearrangement joins TRBV29-1 to TRBJ1-1, with 11 bases lining up with TRBD1. Losses at the gene ends were 6 bases for V and 6 bases for J; bases not matched to a gene: 6. CDR1 and CDR2 (germline): SQVTM, ANQGSEA. The CDR3 is 13 amino acids.

This clonotype appeared a few times. The chain uses TRBV4-1 and TRBJ2-3; weak D call: TRBD1 (6 bases). Per the germline V gene, CDR1 is MGHRA and CDR2 is YSYEKL. CDR3 length: 16 amino acids. V was clipped by 1 base and J by 0 bases, with 11 bases between them. CDR3 protein: CASSQATGYSTDTQYF. The DNA of the CDR3 is TGCGCCAGCAGCCAAGCGACAGGCTATAGCACAGATACGCAGTATTTT.

The rearrangement joins TRBV4-3 to TRBJ2-3; D is ambiguous. Germline CDR1 LGHNA, CDR2 YSLEER. V was trimmed by 0 bases and J by 3 bases, leaving 7 bases between them. This CDR3 is built from 14 residues. The CDR3 DNA reads TGCGCCAGCAGCCAAGATTACAGTACAGATACGCAGTATTTT. It is translated as CASSQDYSTDTQYF.

The chain combines TRBV11-2 with TRBJ1-1, with 9 bases that match TRBD1. The CDR3 spans 15 residues. Trimming took 6 bases from V and 4 from J; bases not matched to a gene: 9. Germline CDR1 SGHAT, CDR2 FQNNGV. The CDR3 nucleotides read TGTGCCAGCAGATCGAACAGGGGGCGCGTCACTGAAGCTTTCTTT. Translating gives CASRSNRGRVTEAFF. The entire variable domain, with the rest obtained from reference TRBV11-2 and TRBJ1-1, is as follows: EAGVAQSPRYKIIEKRQSVAFWCNPISGHATLYWYQQILGQGPKLLIQFQNNGVVDDSQLPKDRFSAERLKGVDSTLKIQPAKLEDSAVYLCASRSNRGRVTEAFFGQGTRLTVV.

The chain is built from TRBV2 and TRBJ1-1, with D possibly being TRBD1 (5 bases). CDR3 length equals 14 residues. Trimming took 1 base from V and 11 from J, leaving 17 bases between them. Per the germline V gene, CDR1 is SNHLY and CDR2 is FYNNEI. In DNA form, the CDR3 reads TGTGCCAGCAGTGAAGAGGGGTCCGGGACTACGGCTTTCTTT. The encoded protein is CASSEEGSGTTAFF.

In its sample, this clonotype was seen many times. This chain uses TRBV7-9 with TRBJ2-5, with unresolved D. Trimming stripped 1 base from V and 1 base from J, with 4 bases between. CDR1 is SEHNR, CDR2 FQNEAQ, per germline (reference sequence). This CDR3 region has 13 residues. CDR3 sequence reads: CASSLDTQETQYF. Written as DNA, the CDR3 is TGTGCCAGCAGCTTAGATACCCAAGAGACCCAGTACTTC.

The chain recombines TRBV5-1 with TRBJ2-5; 12 nucleotides line up with TRBD2. The CDR3 consists of 17 residues. Germline CDR1 is SGHRS and CDR2 is YFSETQ. Trimming cost V 4 bases and J 5 bases; bases outside gene matches: 12. This CDR3 reads CASSPGLAGLRWETQYF. In DNA form, the CDR3 reads TGCGCCAGCAGCCCGGGACTAGCGGGCCTCCGGTGGGAGACCCAGTACTTC.

This clonotype has only a few counts. CDR3 nucleotide sequence: TGTGTGTCGGTGCCTCGAAGGAACTCCTACGAGCAGTACTTC. Its protein is CVSVPRRNSYEQYF. This sequence joins TRBV21-1 and TRBJ2-7. TRBV21-1 is a listed pseudogene. CDR3 length equals 14 residues.

The chain carries TRBV30 and TRBJ1-6; 9 nucleotides agree with TRBD1. This CDR3 has 15 amino acids. Trimming removed 4 bases from V and 11 bases from J; junction bases left unmatched: 12. CDR1 is GTSNPN and CDR2 is SVGIG in the germline V gene (reference sequence). DNA of the CDR3: TGTGCCTGGAATGGAAAGGGACAGGGTGGCCCACCCCTCCACTTT. Translated, it gives CAWNGKGQGGPPLHF.

This rearrangement joins TRBV14 to TRBJ1-1; a weak D match, TRBD1 (5 bases). This CDR3 has 13 amino acids. V lost 4 bases and J lost 5, with 11 bases in between. The germline gives CDR1 SGHDN, CDR2 FVKESK. The CDR3 sequence: CASSRLWGTEAFF. The CDR3 coding sequence is TGTGCCAGCAGCCGCCTTTGGGGGACTGAAGCTTTCTTT.

In its sample, this clonotype was seen a few times. The rearrangement uses TRBV20-1 and TRBJ1-2; TRBD1 agrees at 11 bases. The CDR3 has 16 amino acids. CDR1 is DFQATT and CDR2 is SNEGSKA in the germline V gene (reference sequence). V lost 5 bases and J lost 2; bases outside the gene matches: 10. DNA of the CDR3: TGCAGTGCTGCACCTACCGGGACAGGGGGGAACTATGGCTACACCTTC. Protein product: CSAAPTGTGGNYGYTF.

V is TRBV3-1 and J is TRBJ2-7; TRBD2 matches 11 bases. Germline V CDR1 and CDR2: LGHDT, YNNKEL (reference sequence). CDR3 size: 17 residues. Germline trimming cut 3 bases from V and 0 bases from J; bases unmatched to any gene: 7. The CDR3 loop reads CASSQPLTSGGSYEQYF. CDR3 DNA: TGTGCCAGCAGCCAGCCCCTAACTAGCGGGGGCTCCTACGAGCAGTACTTC.

This clonotype turned up a few times. This rearrangement joins TRBV5-6 to TRBJ1-2, with D unclear. Germline V gives CDR1 SGHDT, CDR2 YYEEEE. CDR3 size: 12 residues. Trimming took off 4 bases at V and 3 bases at J, with 7 bases between the two ends. This CDR3 is CASSNGDYGYTF. The CDR3 DNA reads as TGTGCCAGCAGCAATGGGGACTATGGCTACACCTTC.

The sample holds many counts of this clonotype. The genes are TRBV5-6 and TRBJ2-1; 7 bases map to TRBD2. V was clipped by 3 bases and J by 5 bases; unmatched bases: 8. Germline CDR1 reads SGHDT; CDR2 reads YYEEEE. CDR3 length: 15 amino acids. The CDR3: CASSSRLARDNEQFF. CDR3 sequence (DNA): TGTGCCAGCAGCTCCAGACTAGCCCGGGACAATGAGCAGTTCTTC.